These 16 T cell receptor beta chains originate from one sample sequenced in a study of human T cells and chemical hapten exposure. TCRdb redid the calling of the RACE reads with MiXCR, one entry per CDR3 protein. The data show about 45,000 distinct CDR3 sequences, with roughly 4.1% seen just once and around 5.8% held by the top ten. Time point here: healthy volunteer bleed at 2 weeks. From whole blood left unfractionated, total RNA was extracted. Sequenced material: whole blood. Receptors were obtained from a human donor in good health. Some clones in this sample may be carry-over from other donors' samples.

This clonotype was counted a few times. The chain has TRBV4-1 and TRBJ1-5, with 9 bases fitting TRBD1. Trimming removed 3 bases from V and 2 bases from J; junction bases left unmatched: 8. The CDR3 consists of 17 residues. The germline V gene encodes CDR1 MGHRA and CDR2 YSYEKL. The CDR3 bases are TGCGCCAGCAGCCATGGGGACAGGGCCCGTGGCAATCAGCCCCAGCATTTT. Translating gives CASSHGDRARGNQPQHF.

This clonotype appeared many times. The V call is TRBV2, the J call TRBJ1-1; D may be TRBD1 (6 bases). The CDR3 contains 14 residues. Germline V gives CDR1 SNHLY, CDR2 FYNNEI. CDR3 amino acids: CARGAGFGGTEAFF. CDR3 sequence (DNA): TGTGCAAGGGGGGCTGGATTCGGGGGCACTGAAGCTTTCTTT.

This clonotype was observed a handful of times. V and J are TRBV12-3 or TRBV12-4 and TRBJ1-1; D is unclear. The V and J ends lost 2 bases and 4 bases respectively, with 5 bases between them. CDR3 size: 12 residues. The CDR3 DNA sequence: TGTGCCAGCAGTTTACCCCGCACTGAAGCTTTCTTT. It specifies CASSLPRTEAFF.

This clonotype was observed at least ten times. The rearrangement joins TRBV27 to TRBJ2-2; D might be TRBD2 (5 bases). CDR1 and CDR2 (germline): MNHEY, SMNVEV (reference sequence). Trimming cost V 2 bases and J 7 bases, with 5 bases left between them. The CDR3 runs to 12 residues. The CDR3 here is CASSLEGGELFF. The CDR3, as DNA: TGTGCCAGCAGTTTAGAGGGCGGGGAGCTGTTTTTT.

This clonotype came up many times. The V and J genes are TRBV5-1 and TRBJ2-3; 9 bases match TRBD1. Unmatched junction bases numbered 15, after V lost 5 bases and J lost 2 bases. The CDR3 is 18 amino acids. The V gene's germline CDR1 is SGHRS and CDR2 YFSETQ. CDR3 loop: CASSYNFIGTGTTDTQYF. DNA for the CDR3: TGCGCCAGCAGTTATAACTTTATCGGGACAGGGACCACAGATACGCAGTATTTT.

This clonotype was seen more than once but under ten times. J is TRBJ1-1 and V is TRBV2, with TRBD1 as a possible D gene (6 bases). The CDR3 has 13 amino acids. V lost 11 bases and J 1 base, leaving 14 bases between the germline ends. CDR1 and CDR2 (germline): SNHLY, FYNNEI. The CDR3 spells CAAETGANTEAFF. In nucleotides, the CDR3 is TGTGCCGCAGAGACGGGGGCGAACACTGAAGCTTTCTTT.

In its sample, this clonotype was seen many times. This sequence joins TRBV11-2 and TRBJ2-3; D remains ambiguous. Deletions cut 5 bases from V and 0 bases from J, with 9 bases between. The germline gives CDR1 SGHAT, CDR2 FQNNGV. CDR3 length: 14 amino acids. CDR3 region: CASSPGLSTDTQYF. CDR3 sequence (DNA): TGTGCCAGCAGCCCAGGCTTAAGCACAGATACGCAGTATTTT.

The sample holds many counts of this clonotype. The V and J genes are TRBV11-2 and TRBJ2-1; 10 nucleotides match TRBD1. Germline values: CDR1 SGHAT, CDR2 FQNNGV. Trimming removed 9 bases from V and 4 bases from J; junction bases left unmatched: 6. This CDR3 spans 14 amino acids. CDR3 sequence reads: CASYGTGVYNEQFF. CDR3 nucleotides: TGTGCCAGTTACGGGACAGGGGTGTACAATGAGCAGTTCTTC.

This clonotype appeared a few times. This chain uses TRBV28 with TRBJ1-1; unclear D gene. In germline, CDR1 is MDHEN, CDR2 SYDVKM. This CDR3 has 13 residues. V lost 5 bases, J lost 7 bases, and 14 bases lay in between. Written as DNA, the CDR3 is TGTGCCAGCAGTACCAACTCCGACGGTGAAGCTTTCTTT. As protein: CASSTNSDGEAFF.

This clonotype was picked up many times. The CDR3 DNA reads as TGTGCCAGCAGTGTGGCTAGCGCTCAAGGGGCCTACGAGCAGTACTTC. Translation: CASSVASAQGAYEQYF. This rearrangement joins TRBV28 to TRBJ2-7, with a weak D call TRBD2 (6 bases). Trimming shortened V by 5 bases and J by 2 bases, and 19 bases separated the two germline ends. The germline V gene encodes CDR1 MDHEN and CDR2 SYDVKM. The CDR3 extends over 16 amino acids. The whole variable domain, filled in from reference TRBV28 and TRBJ2-7, reads DVKVTQSSRYLVKRTGEKVFLECVQDMDHENMFWYRQDPGLGLRLIYFSYDVKMKEKGDIPEGYSVSREKKERFSLILESASTNQTSMYLCASSVASAQGAYEQYFGPGTRLTVT.

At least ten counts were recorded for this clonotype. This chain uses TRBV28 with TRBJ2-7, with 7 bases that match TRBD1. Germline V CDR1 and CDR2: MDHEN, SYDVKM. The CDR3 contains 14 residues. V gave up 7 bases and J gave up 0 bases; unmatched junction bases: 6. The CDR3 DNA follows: TGTGCCAGCACCCTAACAGGGGTCTCCTACGAGCAGTACTTC. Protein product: CASTLTGVSYEQYF.

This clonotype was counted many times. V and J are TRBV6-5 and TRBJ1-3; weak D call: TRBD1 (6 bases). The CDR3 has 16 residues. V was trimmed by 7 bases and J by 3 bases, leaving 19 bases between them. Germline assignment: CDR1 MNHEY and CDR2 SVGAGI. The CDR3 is CASKAAGAGGGNTIYF. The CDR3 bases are TGTGCCAGCAAGGCGGCAGGGGCAGGTGGTGGAAACACCATATATTTT.

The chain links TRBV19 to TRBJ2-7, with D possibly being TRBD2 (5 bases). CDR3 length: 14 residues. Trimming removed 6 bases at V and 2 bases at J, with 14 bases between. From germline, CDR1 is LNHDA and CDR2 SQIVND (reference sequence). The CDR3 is CASSHTSFPYEQYF. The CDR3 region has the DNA TGTGCCAGTAGCCATACTAGTTTCCCCTACGAGCAGTACTTC.

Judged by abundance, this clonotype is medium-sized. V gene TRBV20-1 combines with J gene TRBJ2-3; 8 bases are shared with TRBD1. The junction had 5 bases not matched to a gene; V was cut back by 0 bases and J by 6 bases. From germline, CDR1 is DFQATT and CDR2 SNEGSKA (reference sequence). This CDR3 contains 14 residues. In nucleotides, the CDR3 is TGCAGTGCTAGAGACCAGGGGGCCGGTGATACGCAGTATTTT. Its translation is CSARDQGAGDTQYF.

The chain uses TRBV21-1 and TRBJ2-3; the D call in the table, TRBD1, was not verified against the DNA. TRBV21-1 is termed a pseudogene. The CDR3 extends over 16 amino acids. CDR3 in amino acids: CASSKGNRGGTDTQYF. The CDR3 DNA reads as TGTGCCAGCAGCAAAGGAAACAGGGGAGGGACAGATACGCAGTATTTT.

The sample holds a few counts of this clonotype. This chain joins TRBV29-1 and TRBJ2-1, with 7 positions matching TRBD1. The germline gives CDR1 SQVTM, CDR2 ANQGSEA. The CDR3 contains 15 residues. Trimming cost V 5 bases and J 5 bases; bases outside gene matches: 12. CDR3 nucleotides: TGCAGCGTTCAACGGACAGGCAATCCGAACAATGAGCAGTTCTTC. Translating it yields CSVQRTGNPNNEQFF.